The clone carrying this T cell receptor beta chain was recorded once. Its specificity is not known. A read error may produce the germline difference seen at one junction end. Germline values: CDR1 LNHNV, CDR2 YYDKDF (reference sequence). This CDR3 has 15 residues. These data originate in a study of CD8+CD57+ T cells in acquired aplastic anemia. Study summary: The average for DNA from sorted CD4+ and CD8+ cells was around 3.4 ug. Healthy-donor CD4+ cells averaged about 11 million reads.

Study observations and caveats: Significance was not reached for CD8+ Simpson's diversity between patients and controls. The number of CD8+ CDR3 sequences shared by patients and controls was under 35.

Genomic DNA templated the TCR beta VDJ and CDR3 profiling. TCRdb reanalysed the reads using MiXCR and keeps one entry per CDR3 protein. The table has about 180,000 distinct CDR3 sequences, just over 45% seen once. The sequence came from a human donor in good health. Sequenced: sorted CD4+, CD8+, or CD8+CD57+ T cells (not recorded which) from PBMCs. The chain carries TRBV15 and TRBJ2-7; 7 bases fit TRBD1. The CDR3 sequence is CATSRTGDRYYEQYF. For the CDR3, the DNA is TGTGCCACCAGCAGAACAGGGGACCGCTACTACGAGCAATACTTC.